This entry lists 21 T cell receptor beta chains sequenced from one sample in a study of CD8 T cells in Susac syndrome (dated by TCRdb to the late 2010s). Receptor amplification or capture employed the immunoSEQ multiplex PCR assay. RNA was extracted using the RNeasy kit, and roughly 0.5 to 1 microgram was reverse transcribed with random hexamers. TCRdb applied fastp at Q25 and MiXCR to the public reads, then kept only in-frame beta chains. Under each unique CDR3 protein, matching rows form one entry showing the most common genes and DNA. This sample lists about 240,000 distinct CDR3 sequences; 90% to 97% were detected once. Clones ranked in the top ten supply 0.095% to 0.12% of the sample. Sequences were obtained from CD4+ T cells from PBMCs. The source is a human donor with Susac syndrome.

This chain connects TRBV11-2 to TRBJ2-1; D may be TRBD2 (5 bases). Looked up from germline, CDR1 is SGHAT and CDR2 is FQNNGV. The CDR3 consists of 13 residues. Trimming removed 7 bases from V and 9 bases from J, with 16 bases in between. The CDR3 DNA reads as TGTGCCAGCAAGGTGGACTCACTTTCTGAGCAGTTCTTC. Amino acid sequence: CASKVDSLSEQFF. Full variable domain (missing parts from reference TRBV11-2 and TRBJ2-1): EAGVAQSPRYKIIEKRQSVAFWCNPISGHATLYWYQQILGQGPKLLIQFQNNGVVDDSQLPKDRFSAERLKGVDSTLKIQPAKLEDSAVYLCASKVDSLSEQFFGPGTRLTVL.

The chain carries TRBV20-1 and TRBJ2-7; TRBD2 agrees at 9 bases. CDR1 and CDR2 from the germline V gene are DFQATT and SNEGSKA (reference sequence). This CDR3 contains 14 residues. V lost 3 bases and J lost 3; bases outside the gene matches: 6. DNA of the CDR3: TGCAGTGCTAGCCCCCAAGCGGGAGGCTACGAGCAGTACTTC. It encodes CSASPQAGGYEQYF.

The chain is built from TRBV6-5 and TRBJ2-3; D unresolved. Between the trimmed V and J ends, which lost 6 bases and 4 bases, there was a span of 11 bases. Germline V gene data show CDR1 as MNHEY and CDR2 as SVGAGI. The CDR3 covers 13 residues. CDR3 protein: CASSRLGPDTQYF. The CDR3, as DNA: TGTGCCAGCAGCCGCCTTGGCCCAGATACGCAGTATTTT.

V usage is TRBV9 and J usage is TRBJ2-3; D gene uncertain. The CDR3 runs 13 residues. Deletions cut 0 bases from V and 2 bases from J, with 4 bases between. CDR1 is SGDLS, CDR2 YYNGEE, per germline. The CDR3 nucleotides are TGTGCCAGCAGCGTAGGGGACACAGATACGCAGTATTTT. As protein: CASSVGDTDTQYF.

The rearrangement joins TRBV20-1 to TRBJ2-7, with 12 bases lining up with TRBD1. V lost 4 bases and J lost 7; bases outside the gene matches: 11. The CDR3 is 15 residues long. From germline, CDR1 is DFQATT and CDR2 SNEGSKA (reference sequence). CDR3 protein: CSAIRPGQGAGEQYF. For the CDR3, the DNA is TGCAGTGCTATTAGACCGGGACAGGGGGCGGGGGAGCAGTACTTC.

V is TRBV5-1 and J is TRBJ1-2; D is unclear. Germline-derived CDR1 and CDR2 are SGHRS and YFSETQ. Trimming removed 2 bases at V and 0 bases at J, with 8 bases between. The CDR3 runs to 14 residues. The CDR3 reads CASSFGGTNYGYTF. CDR3 nucleotides: TGCGCCAGCAGCTTCGGCGGCACTAACTATGGCTACACCTTC. Full variable domain (rest looked up from reference TRBV5-1 and TRBJ1-2): KAGVTQTPRYLIKTRGQQVTLSCSPISGHRSVSWYQQTPGQGLQFLFEYFSETQRNKGNFPGRFSGRQFSNSRSEMNVSTLELGDSALYLCASSFGGTNYGYTFGSGTRLTVV.

The V call is TRBV7-9, the J call TRBJ2-4; D gene uncertain. In germline, CDR1 is SEHNR, CDR2 FQNEAQ (reference sequence). Trimming pared 10 bases from V and 1 base from J, leaving 5 bases between. The length of the CDR3 is 11 residues. The CDR3 here is CATGAKNIQYF. In DNA form, the CDR3 reads TGTGCCACTGGGGCCAAAAACATTCAGTACTTC.

This clonotype was picked up a small number of times. The chain carries TRBV30 and TRBJ2-2; 14 bases match TRBD2. In germline, CDR1 is GTSNPN, CDR2 SVGIG (reference sequence). J gave up 5 bases and V 3 bases, and 2 bases lay outside the gene matches. This CDR3 comprises 15 residues. The CDR3 nucleotides read TGTGCCTGGAGGGGACTAGCGGGGGATACCGGGGAGCTGTTTTTT. Translated: CAWRGLAGDTGELFF. Full variable domain (remainder filled in from reference TRBV30 and TRBJ2-2): SQTIHQWPATLVQPVGSPLSLECTVEGTSNPNLYWYRQAAGRGLQLLFYSVGIGQISSEVPQNLSASRPQDRQFILSSKKLLLSDSGFYLCAWRGLAGDTGELFFGEGSRLTVL.

The chain couples TRBV6-5 to TRBJ2-1; no definite D call. V lost 2 bases and J 6 bases, leaving 11 bases between the germline ends. The CDR3 is made up of 14 amino acids. Germline CDR1 and CDR2: MNHEY and SVGAGI. Here the CDR3 reads CASSYATPGNEQFF. DNA of the CDR3: TGTGCCAGCAGTTACGCCACCCCGGGCAATGAGCAGTTCTTC.

The V call is TRBV30, the J call TRBJ2-7; D remains unclear. Trimming shortened V by 0 bases and J by 3 bases, and 6 bases separated the two germline ends. CDR3 length equals 12 residues. CDR1 and CDR2 from the germline V gene are GTSNPN and SVGIG (reference sequence). CDR3 region: CAWSVTSYEQYF. For the CDR3, the DNA is TGTGCCTGGAGTGTAACCAGCTACGAGCAGTACTTC.

The CDR3 spells CASSHSHTDTQYF. CDR3 coding DNA: TGTGCCAGCAGCCACTCTCACACAGATACGCAGTATTTT. The chain uses TRBV5-4 and TRBJ2-3; no clear D gene. CDR1 and CDR2 from the germline V gene are SGHNT and YYREEE (reference sequence). The CDR3 contains 13 residues. With 4 bases removed from V and 2 bases from J, the gap between germline ends came to 8 bases.

The V and J genes are TRBV30 and TRBJ2-5; D is ambiguous. This CDR3 comprises 13 residues. V lost 1 base to trimming and J lost 2 bases, with 8 bases between them. Germline V gives CDR1 GTSNPN, CDR2 SVGIG (reference sequence). CDR3 residues: CAWSGLAQETQYF. CDR3 in DNA: TGTGCCTGGAGTGGGCTGGCGCAAGAGACCCAGTACTTC.

The chain combines TRBV15 with TRBJ2-1, with 10 nucleotides matching TRBD2. V gave up 3 bases and J gave up 5 bases; unmatched junction bases: 7. From germline, CDR1 is LNHNV and CDR2 YYDKDF (reference sequence). This CDR3 region has 16 residues. The CDR3 reads CATSRASGSLHNEQFF. CDR3 coding DNA: TGTGCCACCAGCAGGGCTAGCGGGAGTCTCCACAATGAGCAGTTCTTC.

This sequence joins TRBV12-3 or TRBV12-4 and TRBJ2-2; possibly TRBD2 for D (5 bases). The V end was cut by 2 bases, the J end by 7 bases, with 8 bases between. CDR3 size: 13 residues. The CDR3 reads CASSLTGNGELFF. CDR3 coding DNA: TGTGCCAGCAGTTTAACGGGGAACGGGGAGCTGTTTTTT.

This clonotype appeared a single time. The CDR3 here is CASSPDRGLETQYF. The CDR3 DNA reads as TGTGCCAGCAGTCCCGACAGGGGATTAGAGACCCAGTACTTC. The genes are TRBV7-3 and TRBJ2-5, with TRBD1 identical over 8 bases. This CDR3 contains 14 residues. CDR1 and CDR2 (germline): SGHTA, FQGTGA. With 6 bases clipped from V and 4 bases from J, the junction kept 7 bases outside the gene matches.

The chain has TRBV6-5 and TRBJ2-3, with 8 bases matching TRBD1. Losses at the gene ends were 0 bases for V and 4 bases for J; bases not matched to a gene: 6. The CDR3 extends over 16 amino acids. Germline CDR1 and CDR2: MNHEY and SVGAGI. CDR3 nucleotide sequence: TGTGCCAGCAGTTACTCCAGGGGGCTTGGGGCAGATACGCAGTATTTT. It specifies CASSYSRGLGADTQYF.

The chain carries TRBV15 and TRBJ1-5, with a weak D call TRBD1 (6 bases). The CDR3 has 13 residues. Germline V CDR1 and CDR2: LNHNV, YYDKDF (reference sequence). V shed 5 bases and J shed 2 bases, with 7 bases lying between them. Here the CDR3 DNA reads TGTGCCACCAGCGCAGGGGGCAATCAGCCCCAGCATTTT. Protein product: CATSAGGNQPQHF.

The chain links TRBV23-1 to TRBJ1-3; D not resolved. TRBV23-1 is noted as an ORF with a role that remains uncertain. Trimming stripped 2 bases from V and 0 bases from J, with 11 bases between. This CDR3 has 16 residues. The CDR3 DNA sequence: TGCGCCAGCAGTCAACTAGGACCGCTCTCTGGAAACACCATATATTTT. Translated: CASSQLGPLSGNTIYF.

The chain couples TRBV6-6 to TRBJ1-2, with 9 bases lining up with TRBD1. The J segment lost 8 bases and the V segment lost 6 bases, leaving 10 bases of the junction unmatched. The V gene's germline CDR1 is MNHNY and CDR2 SVGAGI (reference sequence). The CDR3 spans 14 residues. The CDR3 loop is CASRGTGYKEGYTF. In nucleotides, the CDR3 is TGTGCCAGCAGGGGGACAGGGTATAAGGAAGGCTACACCTTC.

This chain links TRBV14 with TRBJ2-7; D is uncertain. The CDR3 has 15 residues. CDR1 and CDR2 from the germline V gene are SGHDN and FVKESK. Trimming left V 1 base short and J 3 bases short, with 13 bases between. CDR3 nucleotides: TGTGCCAGCAGCCAAGGTTCTTTCAGTGTCTACGAGCAGTACTTC. Translating it yields CASSQGSFSVYEQYF.

The CDR3 reads CSVGQGGNYGYTF. The CDR3 nucleotides read TGCAGCGTTGGACAGGGGGGGAACTATGGCTACACCTTC. This chain links TRBV29-1 with TRBJ1-2; 9 bases are a match to TRBD1. Trimming took 4 bases from V and 2 from J; bases not matched to a gene: 2. The CDR3 covers 13 residues. Germline values: CDR1 SQVTM, CDR2 ANQGSEA.